The clone carrying this T cell receptor beta chain showed up just a few times. The ends were cut back, 4 bases at V and 1 base at J, with 13 bases in the middle. The CDR3 loop spans 15 amino acids. The germline V gene encodes CDR1 LNHDA and CDR2 SQIVND (reference sequence). The data derive from a study of cytomegalovirus exposure and HLA in healthy donors. The PCR ran on 60 Vbeta and 13 Jbeta primers. Data came from immunoSEQ multiplex PCR; TCRdb stores just in-frame clones and leaves some out. Here the sample spans tens of thousands of clones, 9.5% to 13% being singletons. Sequenced input: PBMCs. V and J are TRBV19 and TRBJ1-1; D is possibly TRBD1 (6 bases). The receptor was derived from a man between 60 and 75 years old in good health and CMV-seropositive. For the CDR3, the DNA is TGTGCCAGTAGTACCCGGGACACCTCGAACACTGAAGCTTTCTTT. Protein: CASSTRDTSNTEAFF. Full variable domain (remainder filled in from reference TRBV19 and TRBJ1-1): DGGITQSPKYLFRKEGQNVTLSCEQNLNHDAMYWYRQDPGQGLRLIYYSQIVNDFQKGDIAEGYSVSREKKESFPLTVTSAQKNPTAFYLCASSTRDTSNTEAFFGQGTRLTVV.